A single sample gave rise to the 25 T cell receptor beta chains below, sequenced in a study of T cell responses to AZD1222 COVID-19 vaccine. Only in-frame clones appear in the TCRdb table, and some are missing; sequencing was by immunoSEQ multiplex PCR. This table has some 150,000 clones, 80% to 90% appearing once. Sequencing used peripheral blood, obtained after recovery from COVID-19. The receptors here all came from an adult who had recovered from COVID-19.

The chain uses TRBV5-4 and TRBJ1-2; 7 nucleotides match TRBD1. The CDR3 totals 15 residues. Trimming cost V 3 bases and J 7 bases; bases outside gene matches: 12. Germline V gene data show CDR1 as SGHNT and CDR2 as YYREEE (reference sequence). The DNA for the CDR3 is TGTGCCAGCAGCTCTGGAAAGGGGGCGCGAGGTGGCTACACCTTC. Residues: CASSSGKGARGGYTF.

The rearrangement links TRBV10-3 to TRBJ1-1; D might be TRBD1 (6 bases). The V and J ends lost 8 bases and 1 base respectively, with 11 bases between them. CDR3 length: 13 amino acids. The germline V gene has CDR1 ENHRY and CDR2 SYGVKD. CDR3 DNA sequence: TGTGCCATCGCCAAAGGGGGGAACACTGAAGCTTTCTTT. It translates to CAIAKGGNTEAFF.

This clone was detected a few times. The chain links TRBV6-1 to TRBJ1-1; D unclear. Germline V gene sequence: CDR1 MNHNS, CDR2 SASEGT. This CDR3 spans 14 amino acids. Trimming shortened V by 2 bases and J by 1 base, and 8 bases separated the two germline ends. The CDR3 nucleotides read TGTGCCAGCAGTGAACGGGCGGAGAACACTGAAGCTTTCTTT. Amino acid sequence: CASSERAENTEAFF.

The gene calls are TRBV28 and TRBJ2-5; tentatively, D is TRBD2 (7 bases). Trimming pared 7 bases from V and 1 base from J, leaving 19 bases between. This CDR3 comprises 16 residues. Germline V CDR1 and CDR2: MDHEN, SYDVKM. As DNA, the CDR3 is TGTGCCAGCACCATAGGGGGGGGGCGTATCCAAGAGACCCAGTACTTC. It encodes CASTIGGGRIQETQYF.

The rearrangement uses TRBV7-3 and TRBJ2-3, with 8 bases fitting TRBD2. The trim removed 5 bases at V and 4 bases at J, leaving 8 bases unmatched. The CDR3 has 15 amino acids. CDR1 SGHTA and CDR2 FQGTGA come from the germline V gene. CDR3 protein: CASSQGSGRSDTQYF. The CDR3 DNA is TGTGCCAGCAGCCAAGGCAGCGGGAGATCAGATACGCAGTATTTT. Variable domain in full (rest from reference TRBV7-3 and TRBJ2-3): GAGVSQTPSNKVTEKGKYVELRCDPISGHTALYWYRQSLGQGPEFLIYFQGTGAADDSGLPNDRFFAVRPEGSVSTLKIQRTERGDSAVYLCASSQGSGRSDTQYFGPGTRLTVL.

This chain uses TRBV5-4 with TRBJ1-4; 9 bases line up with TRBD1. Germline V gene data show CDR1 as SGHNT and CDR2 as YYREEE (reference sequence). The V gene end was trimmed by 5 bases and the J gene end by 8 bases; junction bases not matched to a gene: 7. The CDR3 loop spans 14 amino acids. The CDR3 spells CASSWGTGREKLFF. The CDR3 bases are TGTGCCAGCAGTTGGGGGACAGGGCGCGAAAAACTGTTTTTT.

The CDR3 sequence is CASSITGQTMNTEAFF. DNA for the CDR3: TGTGCCAGTAGTATAACGGGACAGACCATGAACACTGAAGCTTTCTTT. J is TRBJ1-1 and V is TRBV19, with TRBD1 matching 7 bases. This CDR3 is 16 amino acids long. The V gene end was trimmed by 2 bases and the J gene end by 0 bases; junction bases not matched to a gene: 6. Germline loops: CDR1 LNHDA, CDR2 SQIVND (reference sequence).

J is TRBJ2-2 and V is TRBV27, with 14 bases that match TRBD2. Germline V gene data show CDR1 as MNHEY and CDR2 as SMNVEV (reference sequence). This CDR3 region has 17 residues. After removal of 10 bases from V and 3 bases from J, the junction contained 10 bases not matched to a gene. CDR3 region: CATGTSGRTSYTGELFF. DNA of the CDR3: TGTGCCACCGGGACTAGCGGGAGAACTTCGTACACCGGGGAGCTGTTTTTT.

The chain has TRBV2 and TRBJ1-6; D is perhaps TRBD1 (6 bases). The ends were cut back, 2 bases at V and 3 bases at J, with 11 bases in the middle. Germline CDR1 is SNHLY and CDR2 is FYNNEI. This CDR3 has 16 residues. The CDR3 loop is CASSEIGRGYNSPLHF. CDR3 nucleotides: TGTGCCAGCAGTGAAATCGGCAGGGGCTATAATTCACCCCTCCACTTT.

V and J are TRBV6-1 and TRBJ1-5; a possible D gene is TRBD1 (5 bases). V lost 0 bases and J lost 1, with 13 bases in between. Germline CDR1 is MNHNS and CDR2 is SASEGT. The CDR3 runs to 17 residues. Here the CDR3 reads CASSEAQGTGSNQPQHF. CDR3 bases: TGTGCCAGCAGTGAAGCCCAGGGAACGGGGAGCAATCAGCCCCAGCATTTT.

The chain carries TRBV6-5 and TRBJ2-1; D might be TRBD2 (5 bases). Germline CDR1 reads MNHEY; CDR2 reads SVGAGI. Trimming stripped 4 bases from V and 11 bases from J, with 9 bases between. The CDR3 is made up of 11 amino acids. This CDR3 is CASSLAGQQFF. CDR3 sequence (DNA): TGTGCCAGCAGTTTGGCGGGTCAGCAGTTCTTC.

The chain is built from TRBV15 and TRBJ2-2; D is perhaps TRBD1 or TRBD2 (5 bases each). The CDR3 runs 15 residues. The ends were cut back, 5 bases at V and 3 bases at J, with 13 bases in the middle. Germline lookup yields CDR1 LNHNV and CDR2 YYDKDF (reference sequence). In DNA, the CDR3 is TGTGCCACCAGCGGGGGTGTTCAGGACACCGGGGAGCTGTTTTTT. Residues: CATSGGVQDTGELFF.

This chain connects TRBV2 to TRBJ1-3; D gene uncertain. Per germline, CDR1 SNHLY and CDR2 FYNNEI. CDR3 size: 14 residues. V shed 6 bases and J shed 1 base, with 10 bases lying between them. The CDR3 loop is CASRSVGSGNTIYF. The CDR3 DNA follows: TGTGCCAGCAGATCGGTGGGGTCTGGAAACACCATATATTTT.

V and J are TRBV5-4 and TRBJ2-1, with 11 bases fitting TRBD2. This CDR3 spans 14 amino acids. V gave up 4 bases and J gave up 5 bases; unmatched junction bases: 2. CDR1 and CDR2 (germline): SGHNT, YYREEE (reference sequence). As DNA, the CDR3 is TGTGCCAGCAGCCTAGCGGGGGGAAACAATGAGCAGTTCTTC. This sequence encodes CASSLAGGNNEQFF.

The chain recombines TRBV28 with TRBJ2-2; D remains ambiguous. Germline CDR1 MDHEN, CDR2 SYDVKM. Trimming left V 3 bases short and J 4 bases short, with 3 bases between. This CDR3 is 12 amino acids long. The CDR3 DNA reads TGTGCCAGCAGTTTCGGCACCGGGGAGCTGTTTTTT. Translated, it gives CASSFGTGELFF.

The CDR3 region is CAVQRVFDTEAFF. DNA of the CDR3: TGTGCCGTACAGAGGGTTTTCGACACTGAAGCTTTCTTT. This chain joins TRBV6-5 and TRBJ1-1; D gene ambiguous. This CDR3 spans 13 amino acids. V was pared by 11 bases and J by 3 bases, with 16 bases between. Germline assignment: CDR1 MNHEY and CDR2 SVGAGI.

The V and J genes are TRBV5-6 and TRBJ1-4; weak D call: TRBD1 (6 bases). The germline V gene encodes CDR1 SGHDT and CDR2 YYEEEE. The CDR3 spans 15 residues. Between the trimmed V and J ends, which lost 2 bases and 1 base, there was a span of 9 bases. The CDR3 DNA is TGTGCCAGCAGCTTAGGACAGCTAACTAATGAAAAACTGTTTTTT. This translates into CASSLGQLTNEKLFF.

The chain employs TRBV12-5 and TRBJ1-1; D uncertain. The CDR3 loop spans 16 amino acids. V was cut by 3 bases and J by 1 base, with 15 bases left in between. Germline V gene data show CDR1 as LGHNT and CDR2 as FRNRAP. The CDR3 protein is CASGLGLGGGNTEAFF. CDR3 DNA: TGTGCTAGTGGTTTAGGCCTGGGAGGAGGGAACACTGAAGCTTTCTTT.

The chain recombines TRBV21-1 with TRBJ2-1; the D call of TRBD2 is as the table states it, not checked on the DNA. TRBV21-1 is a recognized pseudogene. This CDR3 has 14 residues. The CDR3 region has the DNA TGTGCCAGCAGCACCCTAGCGGGAAGAGATGAGCAGTTCTTC. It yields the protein CASSTLAGRDEQFF.

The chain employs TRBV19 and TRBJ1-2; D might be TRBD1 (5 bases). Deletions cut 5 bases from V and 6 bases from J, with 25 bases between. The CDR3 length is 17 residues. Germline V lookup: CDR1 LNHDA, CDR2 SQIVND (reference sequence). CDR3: CASSLRQLPTQPDGYTF. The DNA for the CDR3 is TGTGCCAGTAGTCTTCGACAGTTACCCACCCAACCTGATGGCTACACCTTC. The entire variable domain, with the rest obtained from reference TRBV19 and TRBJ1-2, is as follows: DGGITQSPKYLFRKEGQNVTLSCEQNLNHDAMYWYRQDPGQGLRLIYYSQIVNDFQKGDIAEGYSVSREKKESFPLTVTSAQKNPTAFYLCASSLRQLPTQPDGYTFGSGTRLTVV.

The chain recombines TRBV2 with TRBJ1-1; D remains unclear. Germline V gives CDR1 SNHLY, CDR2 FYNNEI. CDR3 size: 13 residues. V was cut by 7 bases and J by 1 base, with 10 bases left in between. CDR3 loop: CASNLKPNTEAFF. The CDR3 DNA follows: TGTGCCAGCAATCTGAAACCGAACACTGAAGCTTTCTTT.

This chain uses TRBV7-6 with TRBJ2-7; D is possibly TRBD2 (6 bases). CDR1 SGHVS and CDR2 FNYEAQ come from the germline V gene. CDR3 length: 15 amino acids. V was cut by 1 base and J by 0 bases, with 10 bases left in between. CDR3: CASSLERTNSYEQYF. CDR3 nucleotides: TGTGCCAGCAGCTTAGAGCGGACTAACTCCTACGAGCAGTACTTC.

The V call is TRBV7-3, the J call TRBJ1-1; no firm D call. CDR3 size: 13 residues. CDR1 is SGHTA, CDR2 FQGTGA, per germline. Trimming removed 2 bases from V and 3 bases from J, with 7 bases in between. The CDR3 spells CASSLGLHTEAFF. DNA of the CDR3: TGTGCCAGCAGCTTAGGGCTCCACACTGAAGCTTTCTTT.

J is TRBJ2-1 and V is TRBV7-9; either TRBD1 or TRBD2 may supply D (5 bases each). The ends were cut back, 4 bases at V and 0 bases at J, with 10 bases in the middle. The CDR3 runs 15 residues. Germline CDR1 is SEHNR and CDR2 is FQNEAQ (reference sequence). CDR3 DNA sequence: TGTGCCAGCAGCTACGAGGGGAGCTCCTACAATGAGCAGTTCTTC. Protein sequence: CASSYEGSSYNEQFF.

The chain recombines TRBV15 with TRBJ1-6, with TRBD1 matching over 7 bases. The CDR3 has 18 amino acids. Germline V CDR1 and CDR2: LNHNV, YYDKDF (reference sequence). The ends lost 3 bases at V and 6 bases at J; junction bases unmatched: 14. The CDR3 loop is CATSRDRPGQIPNSPLHF. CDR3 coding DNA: TGTGCCACCAGCAGGGACCGACCGGGACAGATTCCTAATTCACCCCTCCACTTT.